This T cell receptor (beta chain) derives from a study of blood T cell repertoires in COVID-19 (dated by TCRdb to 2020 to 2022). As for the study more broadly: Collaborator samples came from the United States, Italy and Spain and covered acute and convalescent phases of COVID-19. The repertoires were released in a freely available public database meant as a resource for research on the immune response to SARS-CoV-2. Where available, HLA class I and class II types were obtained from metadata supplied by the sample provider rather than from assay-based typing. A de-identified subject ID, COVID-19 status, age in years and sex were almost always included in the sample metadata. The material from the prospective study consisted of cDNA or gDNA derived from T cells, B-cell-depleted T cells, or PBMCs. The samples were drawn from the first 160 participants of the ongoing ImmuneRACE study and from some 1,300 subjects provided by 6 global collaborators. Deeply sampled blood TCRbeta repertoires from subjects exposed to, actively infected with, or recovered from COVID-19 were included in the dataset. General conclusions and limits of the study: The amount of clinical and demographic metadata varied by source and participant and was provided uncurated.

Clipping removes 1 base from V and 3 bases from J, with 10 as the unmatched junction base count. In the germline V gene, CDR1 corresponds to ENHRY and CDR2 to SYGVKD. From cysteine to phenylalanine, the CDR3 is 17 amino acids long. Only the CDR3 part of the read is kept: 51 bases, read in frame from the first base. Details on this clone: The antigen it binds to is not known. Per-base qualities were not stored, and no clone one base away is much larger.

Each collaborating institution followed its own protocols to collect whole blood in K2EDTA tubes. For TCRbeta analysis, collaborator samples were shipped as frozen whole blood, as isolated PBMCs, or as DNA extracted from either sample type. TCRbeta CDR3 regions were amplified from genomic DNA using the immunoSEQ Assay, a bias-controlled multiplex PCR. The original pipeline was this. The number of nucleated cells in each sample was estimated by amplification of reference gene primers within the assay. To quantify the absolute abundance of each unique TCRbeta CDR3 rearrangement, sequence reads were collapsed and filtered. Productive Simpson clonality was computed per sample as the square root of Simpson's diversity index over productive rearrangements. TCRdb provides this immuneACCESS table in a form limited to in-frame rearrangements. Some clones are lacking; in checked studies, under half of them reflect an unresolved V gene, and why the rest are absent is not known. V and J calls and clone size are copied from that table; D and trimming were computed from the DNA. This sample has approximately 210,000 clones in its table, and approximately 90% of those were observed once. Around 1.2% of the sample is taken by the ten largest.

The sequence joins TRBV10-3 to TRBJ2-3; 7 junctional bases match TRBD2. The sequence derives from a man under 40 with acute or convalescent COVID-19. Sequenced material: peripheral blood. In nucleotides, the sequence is TGTGCCATCAGTGAGTTTGGGCGGGAGCGAGGGACAGATACGCAGTATTTT. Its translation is CAISEFGRERGTDTQYF.